This is a list of T cell receptor beta chains from one sample in a study of T cell responses to AZD1222 COVID-19 vaccine. This table comes from immunoSEQ multiplex PCR, and its TCRdb copy is limited to in-frame clones, with some not included. The sample gives 180,000 or so clones, 88% of which show up once; around 26% is in the top ten. This specimen was peripheral blood, taken 28 days after the second AZD1222 dose. These receptor sequences come from an adult who received the AZD1222 COVID-19 vaccine. Each CDR3 is given with its conserved first and last residue. A D gene is named only where the DNA matches it firmly. Clone size is not always given. Where it is, it says once, few, many or a class for expanded clones.

j_call: TRBJ1-4
v_call: TRBV2
cdr3_length: 12
d_call: -
clone_size: -
cdr3_nt: TGTGCCAGCGGGGGGGGTGCAGAAAAACTGTTTTTT
cdr3_aa: CASGGGAEKLFF

j_call: TRBJ2-7
v_call: TRBV5-1
cdr3_length: 16
d_call: TRBD1
clone_size: -
cdr3_nt: TGCGCCAGCAGCTTTCGGGTGGGACAGGAAACCTACGAGCAGTACTTC
cdr3_aa: CASSFRVGQETYEQYF

j_call: TRBJ1-2
v_call: TRBV6-6
cdr3_length: 13
d_call: TRBD1
clone_size: -
cdr3_nt: TGTGCCAGCAGCCCAGGGGGGAACTATGGCTACACCTTC
cdr3_aa: CASSPGGNYGYTF

j_call: TRBJ1-3
v_call: TRBV9
cdr3_length: 16
d_call: -
clone_size: -
cdr3_nt: TGTGCCAGCAGCGTAGGTGGGCAGAGCTCTGGAAACACCATATATTTT
cdr3_aa: CASSVGGQSSGNTIYF

j_call: TRBJ1-6
v_call: TRBV6-5
cdr3_length: 15
d_call: TRBD1
clone_size: -
cdr3_nt: TGTGCCAGCAGTTCCAGGCAGGGGGCAACTTCACCCCTCCACTTT
cdr3_aa: CASSSRQGATSPLHF

j_call: TRBJ2-2
v_call: TRBV30
cdr3_length: 15
d_call: TRBD1
clone_size: -
cdr3_nt: TGTGCCAGGCCCGGGACAGGGGGAACCACCGGGGAGCTGTTTTTT
cdr3_aa: CARPGTGGTTGELFF

j_call: TRBJ1-1
v_call: TRBV28
cdr3_length: 18
d_call: TRBD1
clone_size: -
cdr3_nt: TGTGCCAGCAGTCTTCCCCCCGGGACAGGAAACAAGAACACTGAAGCTTTCTTT
cdr3_aa: CASSLPPGTGNKNTEAFF

j_call: TRBJ1-1
v_call: TRBV15
cdr3_length: 15
d_call: TRBD1
clone_size: once
cdr3_nt: TGTGCCACCAGCAGCTCCGGGACAGAGAACACTGAAGCTTTCTTT
cdr3_aa: CATSSSGTENTEAFF

j_call: TRBJ1-1
v_call: TRBV27
cdr3_length: 12
d_call: -
clone_size: -
cdr3_nt: TGTGCCAGCAGTCCCCCCGGCCGGGGAGCTTTCTTT
cdr3_aa: CASSPPGRGAFF

j_call: TRBJ2-1
v_call: TRBV6-4
cdr3_length: 13
d_call: TRBD1
clone_size: -
cdr3_nt: TGTGCCAGCGGGACAGGGGACAACAATGAGCAGTTCTTC
cdr3_aa: CASGTGDNNEQFF

j_call: TRBJ2-1
v_call: TRBV5-4
cdr3_length: 14
d_call: -
clone_size: once
cdr3_nt: TGTGCCAGCAGCTTGCCGAAAGGGAACAATGAGCAGTTCTTC
cdr3_aa: CASSLPKGNNEQFF

j_call: TRBJ1-2
v_call: TRBV4-2
cdr3_length: 15
d_call: -
clone_size: -
cdr3_nt: TGTGCCAGCAGCCAAGGGGACTCCCGAGGAGATGGCTACACCTTC
cdr3_aa: CASSQGDSRGDGYTF

j_call: TRBJ2-7
v_call: TRBV6-2/TRBV6-3
cdr3_length: 14
d_call: TRBD1
clone_size: -
cdr3_nt: TGTGCCAGCTGCCGGACAGGGGGGCCCTACGAGCAGTACTTC
cdr3_aa: CASCRTGGPYEQYF

j_call: TRBJ1-4
v_call: TRBV7-9
cdr3_length: 13
d_call: -
clone_size: -
cdr3_nt: TGTGCCAGCTCAAGGGGCTTGGATGAAAAACTGTTTTTT
cdr3_aa: CASSRGLDEKLFF

j_call: TRBJ2-2
v_call: TRBV21-1
cdr3_length: 12
d_call: -
clone_size: -
cdr3_nt: TGTGCCAGCAGAAGAGCGTCCTTAGAGCTGTTTTTT
cdr3_aa: CASRRASLELFF

j_call: TRBJ2-7
v_call: TRBV4-1
cdr3_length: 12
d_call: -
clone_size: -
cdr3_nt: TGCGCCAGCAGCCAAGGAGTCGGCGAGCAGTACTTC
cdr3_aa: CASSQGVGEQYF

j_call: TRBJ2-7
v_call: TRBV19
cdr3_length: 15
d_call: -
clone_size: few
cdr3_nt: TGTGCCAGTAGGAAAGGAGGGGCCCTCTCCTACGAGCAGTACTTC
cdr3_aa: CASRKGGALSYEQYF

j_call: TRBJ1-6
v_call: TRBV19
cdr3_length: 15
d_call: -
clone_size: -
cdr3_nt: TGTGCCAGTAGTATGCTACAGGGCAGGGATTCACCCCTCCACTTT
cdr3_aa: CASSMLQGRDSPLHF